The rows below give T cell receptor beta chains drawn from one sample of a study of cytomegalovirus exposure and HLA in healthy donors. Method: immunoSEQ multiplex PCR; TCRdb's copy keeps in-frame clones and lacks some. Of some 62,000 clones in the sample, around 87% were seen once. The sequenced material came from PBMCs. These receptors were collected from a man aged 18-30 years in good health and CMV-seronegative. The CDR3 runs from the conserved cysteine through the conserved F or W. The D gene is left open where the match is weak. Size values are once, few and many counts, or a class for expanded clones, and some rows have none.

V: TRBV6-6; D: NA; J: TRBJ2-7; size: NA; CDR3: CASSLPHYEQYF; DNA: TGTGCCAGCAGCCTACCGCACTACGAGCAGTACTTC
V: TRBV7-2; D: TRBD1; J: TRBJ1-5; size: NA; CDR3: CASSETGFQPQHF; DNA: TGTGCCAGCAGCGAGACAGGGTTTCAGCCCCAGCATTTT
V: TRBV19; D: TRBD1; J: TRBJ1-2; size: NA; CDR3: CASSLGQNYGYTF; DNA: TGTGCCAGTAGTTTGGGACAGAACTATGGCTACACCTTC
V: TRBV7-9; D: TRBD2; J: TRBJ2-5; size: NA; CDR3: CASSLRLAGTEETQYF; DNA: TGTGCCAGCAGCCTTCGACTAGCGGGGACTGAAGAGACCCAGTACTTC
V: TRBV29-1; D: NA; J: TRBJ2-7; size: NA; CDR3: CSVHPWGPYYEQYF; DNA: TGCAGCGTCCATCCGTGGGGGCCGTACTACGAGCAGTACTTC
V: TRBV18; D: TRBD1; J: TRBJ1-5; size: NA; CDR3: CASSGGTGGSNQPQHF; DNA: TGTGCCAGCTCAGGGGGGACAGGGGGGAGCAATCAGCCCCAGCATTTT
V: TRBV9; D: TRBD1; J: TRBJ2-7; size: once; CDR3: CASSLETGVIREQYF; DNA: TGTGCCAGCAGCCTAGAGACAGGGGTTATCAGGGAGCAGTACTTC
V: TRBV5-6; D: TRBD1; J: TRBJ2-7; size: NA; CDR3: CASSLADRGGEQYF; DNA: TGTGCCAGCAGCTTGGCGGACAGGGGAGGCGAGCAGTACTTC
V: TRBV4-1; D: NA; J: TRBJ2-7; size: NA; CDR3: CASSQGGGYEQYF; DNA: TGCGCCAGCAGCCAAGGAGGGGGATACGAGCAGTACTTC
V: TRBV7-8; D: TRBD1; J: TRBJ1-3; size: NA; CDR3: CASSIAEIQGAGGNTIYF; DNA: TGTGCCAGCAGTATAGCGGAAATACAGGGGGCAGGTGGAAACACCATATATTTT
V: TRBV4-1; D: TRBD2; J: TRBJ2-7; size: few; CDR3: CASSQDYGGLFYEQYF; DNA: TGCGCCAGCAGCCAAGATTACGGGGGGTTGTTCTACGAGCAGTACTTC
V: TRBV2; D: NA; J: TRBJ1-1; size: NA; CDR3: CAISPDGVAAEAFF; DNA: TGTGCCATATCCCCGGACGGCGTAGCGGCTGAAGCTTTCTTT
V: TRBV6-5; D: NA; J: TRBJ2-3; size: NA; CDR3: CASGAPSTDTQYF; DNA: TGTGCCAGCGGGGCTCCGAGCACAGATACGCAGTATTTT
V: TRBV6-1; D: NA; J: TRBJ1-5; size: NA; CDR3: CASNPGGGWPQHF; DNA: TGTGCCAGCAACCCGGGTGGCGGATGGCCCCAGCATTTT
V: TRBV15; D: NA; J: TRBJ1-4; size: NA; CDR3: CATSRRQTGEKLFF; DNA: TGTGCCACCAGCAGGAGACAGACGGGTGAAAAACTGTTTTTT
V: TRBV11-2; D: NA; J: TRBJ1-4; size: NA; CDR3: CASSPPDTNEKLFF; DNA: TGTGCCAGCAGCCCCCCGGACACCAATGAAAAACTGTTTTTT
V: TRBV12-2; D: NA; J: TRBJ1-2; size: NA; CDR3: CASRSGRRPYGYTF; DNA: TGTGCAAGTCGCTCCGGACGGAGGCCCTATGGCTACACCTTC
V: TRBV6-6; D: TRBD1; J: TRBJ1-5; size: NA; CDR3: CASSPSGTGGNQPQHF; DNA: TGTGCCAGCAGTCCGTCCGGGACAGGGGGGAATCAGCCCCAGCATTTT
V: TRBV18; D: NA; J: TRBJ1-1; size: NA; CDR3: CASSPMGGTEAFF; DNA: TGTGCCAGCTCACCAATGGGGGGCACTGAAGCTTTCTTT
V: TRBV9; D: TRBD1; J: TRBJ2-5; size: NA; CDR3: CASSRTDRGEETQYF; DNA: TGTGCCAGCAGCCGCACCGACAGGGGGGAAGAGACCCAGTACTTC
V: TRBV11-3; D: TRBD1; J: TRBJ1-2; size: once; CDR3: CASSATGGGGYTF; DNA: TGTGCCAGCAGCGCGACAGGGGGCGGTGGCTACACCTTC
V: TRBV2; D: NA; J: TRBJ1-1; size: few; CDR3: CASSADSFEAFF; DNA: TGTGCCAGCAGTGCTGACAGCTTTGAAGCTTTCTTT
V: TRBV9; D: TRBD1; J: TRBJ2-7; size: NA; CDR3: CASSVAQGALNEQYF; DNA: TGTGCCAGCAGCGTAGCACAGGGGGCGCTTAACGAGCAGTACTTC
V: TRBV29-1; D: NA; J: TRBJ2-5; size: NA; CDR3: CSVEKGGDGKETQYF; DNA: TGCAGCGTTGAAAAGGGCGGGGACGGTAAAGAGACCCAGTACTTC
V: TRBV28; D: TRBD1; J: TRBJ2-3; size: NA; CDR3: CASSSSGTGTDTQYF; DNA: TGTGCCAGCAGTTCCTCCGGGACAGGCACAGATACGCAGTATTTT
V: TRBV30; D: TRBD1; J: TRBJ2-7; size: NA; CDR3: CAWSAGQVASYEQYF; DNA: TGTGCCTGGAGTGCGGGACAGGTTGCCTCCTACGAGCAGTACTTC
V: TRBV7-6; D: TRBD1; J: TRBJ1-3; size: NA; CDR3: CASSLATGVGNTIYF; DNA: TGTGCCAGCAGCTTAGCAACAGGGGTCGGAAACACCATATATTTT